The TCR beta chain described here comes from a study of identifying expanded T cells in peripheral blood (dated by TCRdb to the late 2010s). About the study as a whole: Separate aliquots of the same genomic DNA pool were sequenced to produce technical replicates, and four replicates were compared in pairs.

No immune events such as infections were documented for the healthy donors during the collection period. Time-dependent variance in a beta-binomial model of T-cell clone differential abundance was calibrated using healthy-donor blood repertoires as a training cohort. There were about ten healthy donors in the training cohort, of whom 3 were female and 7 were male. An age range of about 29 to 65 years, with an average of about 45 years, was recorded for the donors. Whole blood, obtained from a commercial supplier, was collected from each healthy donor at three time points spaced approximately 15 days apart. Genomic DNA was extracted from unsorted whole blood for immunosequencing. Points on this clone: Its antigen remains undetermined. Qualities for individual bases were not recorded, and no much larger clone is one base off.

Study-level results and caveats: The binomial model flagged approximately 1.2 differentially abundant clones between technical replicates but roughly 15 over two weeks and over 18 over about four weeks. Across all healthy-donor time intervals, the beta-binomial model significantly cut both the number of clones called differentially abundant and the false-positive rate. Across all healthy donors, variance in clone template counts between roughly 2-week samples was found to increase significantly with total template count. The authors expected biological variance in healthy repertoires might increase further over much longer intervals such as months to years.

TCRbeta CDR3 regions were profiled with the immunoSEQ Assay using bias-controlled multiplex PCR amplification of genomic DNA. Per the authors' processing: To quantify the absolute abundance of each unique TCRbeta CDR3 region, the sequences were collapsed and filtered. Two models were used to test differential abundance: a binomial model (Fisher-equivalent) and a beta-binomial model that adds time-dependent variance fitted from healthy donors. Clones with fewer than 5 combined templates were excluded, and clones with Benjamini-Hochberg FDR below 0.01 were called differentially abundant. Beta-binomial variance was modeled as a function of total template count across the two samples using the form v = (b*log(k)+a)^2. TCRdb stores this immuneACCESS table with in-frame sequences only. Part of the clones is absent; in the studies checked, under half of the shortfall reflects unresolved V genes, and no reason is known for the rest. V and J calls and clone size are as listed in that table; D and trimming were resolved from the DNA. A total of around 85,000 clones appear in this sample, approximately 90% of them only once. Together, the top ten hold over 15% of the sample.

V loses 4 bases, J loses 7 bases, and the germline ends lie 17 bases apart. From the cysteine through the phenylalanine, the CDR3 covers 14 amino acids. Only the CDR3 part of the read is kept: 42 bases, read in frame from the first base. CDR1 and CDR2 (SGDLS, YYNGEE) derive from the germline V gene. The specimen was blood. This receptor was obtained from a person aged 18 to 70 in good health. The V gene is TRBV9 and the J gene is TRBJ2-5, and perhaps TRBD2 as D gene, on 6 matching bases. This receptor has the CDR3 CASSPRDSDTTQYF. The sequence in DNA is TGTGCCAGCAGCCCACGGGACTCCGATACGACCCAGTACTTC.